The 27 T cell receptor beta chains below were found in one sample sequenced in a study of chemoradiotherapy in HPV16-positive cancers. Produced via immunoSEQ multiplex PCR; TCRdb's table is partial and in-frame only. The table shows about 5,000 clones, with roughly three quarters occurring only once. The source material was tumor tissue, sampled from a patient who underwent chemoradiotherapy. The receptors were gathered from a human donor with HPV-associated anogenital cancer.

This chain uses TRBV4-1 with TRBJ2-6; D might be TRBD1 or TRBD2, each matching 5 bases. The length of the CDR3 is 18 residues. The V gene's germline CDR1 is MGHRA and CDR2 YSYEKL. V lost 2 bases and J 0 bases, leaving 14 bases between the germline ends. CDR3 residues: CASSQPPGRGSGANVLTF. The DNA of the CDR3 is TGCGCCAGCAGCCAACCACCGGGACGAGGCTCTGGGGCCAACGTCCTGACTTTC.

The chain recombines TRBV6-1 with TRBJ1-5, with D perhaps TRBD1 (6 bases). The CDR3 sequence is 15 residues long. The germline CDR1 and CDR2 sequences are MNHNS and SASEGT. Deletions cut 3 bases from V and 7 bases from J, with 16 bases between. The CDR3 is CASSDTSGGGQPQHF. In DNA form, the CDR3 reads TGTGCCAGCAGTGATACGTCGGGGGGCGGGCAGCCCCAGCATTTT.

The chain recombines TRBV27 with TRBJ2-2; D not resolved. Germline CDR1 reads MNHEY; CDR2 reads SMNVEV (reference sequence). This CDR3 comprises 13 residues. V dropped 5 bases and J dropped 5 bases, with 9 bases sitting between them. DNA of the CDR3: TGTGCCAGCAGTACCGGAGAGACCGGGGAGCTGTTTTTT. Encoded protein: CASSTGETGELFF.

The chain links TRBV7-9 to TRBJ2-3; 11 bases line up with TRBD2. The CDR3 covers 17 residues. V lost 6 bases, J lost 0 bases, and 8 bases stayed unmatched. The germline CDR1 and CDR2 sequences are SEHNR and FQNEAQ (reference sequence). The CDR3 region is CASRFTSGSSSTDTQYF. The CDR3 bases are TGTGCCAGCAGATTTACTAGCGGGAGCTCTAGCACAGATACGCAGTATTTT.

The rearrangement joins TRBV13 to TRBJ2-1; 12 bases map to TRBD2. V trimming: 6 bases; J trimming: 7 bases; junction bases outside the gene matches: 10. The germline V gene encodes CDR1 PRHDT and CDR2 FYEKMQ (reference sequence). The CDR3 contains 16 residues. The CDR3 here is CASSQALAGGINEQFF. DNA for the CDR3: TGTGCCAGCAGTCAAGCCCTAGCGGGAGGGATTAATGAGCAGTTCTTC. Filled out from reference TRBV13 and TRBJ2-1, the complete variable domain reads AAGVIQSPRHLIKEKRETATLKCYPIPRHDTVYWYQQGPGQDPQFLISFYEKMQSDKGSIPDRFSAQQFSDYHSELNMSSLELGDSALYFCASSQALAGGINEQFFGPGTRLTVL.

Worth noting for this clone: A read error may produce the germline difference seen at one junction end. This sequence joins TRBV11-2 and TRBJ2-7, with 7 bases lining up with TRBD1. Germline V CDR1 and CDR2: SGHAT, FQNNGV. CDR3 length: 14 residues. The chain's CDR3 is CASSLDRGTRDRDF. CDR3 sequence (DNA): TGTGCCAGCAGCTTAGATCGAGGGACCCGCGACAGGGACTTC. Drawing the rest from reference TRBV11-2 and TRBJ2-7, the complete variable domain is EAGVAQSPRYKIIEKRQSVAFWCNPISGHATLYWYQQILGQGPKLLIQFQNNGVVDDSQLPKDRFSAERLKGVDSTLKIQPAKLEDSAVYLCASSLDRGTRDRDFGPGTRLTVT.

The J gene is TRBJ2-2, the V gene TRBV5-6, with 7 bases matching TRBD1. Losses at the gene ends were 4 bases for V and 7 bases for J; bases not matched to a gene: 7. Germline CDR1 is SGHDT and CDR2 is YYEEEE. The CDR3 has 14 residues. Here the CDR3 reads CASSVYRGYGELFF. Written as DNA, the CDR3 is TGTGCCAGCAGCGTCTACAGGGGTTACGGGGAGCTGTTTTTT.

The rearrangement joins TRBV5-5 to TRBJ2-7; no firm D call. Trimming took 2 bases from V and 0 from J, leaving 12 bases between them. The CDR3 sequence is 15 residues long. CDR1 and CDR2 (germline): SGHKS, YYEKEE (reference sequence). CDR3 in DNA: TGTGCCAGCAGCTTTAACACCTACAGCTCCTACGAGCAGTACTTC. Translation: CASSFNTYSSYEQYF.

The V gene is TRBV2, the J gene TRBJ2-1; TRBD2 matches 16 bases. V gave up 7 bases and J gave up 3 bases; unmatched junction bases: 9. The CDR3 sequence is 18 residues long. The germline gives CDR1 SNHLY, CDR2 FYNNEI. CDR3 protein: CASKGGTSGRAGYNEQFF. CDR3 nucleotide sequence: TGTGCCAGCAAGGGAGGGACTAGCGGGAGGGCCGGCTACAATGAGCAGTTCTTC.

This clone has just one count. The J gene is TRBJ2-1, the V gene TRBV11-3; 14 positions match TRBD2. The CDR3 sequence is 16 residues long. CDR1 SGHNT and CDR2 YENEEA come from the germline V gene. J lost 6 bases, V lost 3 bases, and 4 bases had no gene match. For the CDR3, the DNA is TGTGCCAGCAGCTTGGGGACTAGCGGGAGATTCAATGAGCAGTTCTTC. Translation gives CASSLGTSGRFNEQFF.

V is TRBV7-9 and J is TRBJ2-1, with D possibly called TRBD1 or TRBD2 (5 bases each). Trimming took 2 bases from V and 8 from J, leaving 13 bases between them. This CDR3 is 14 amino acids long. Germline CDR1 reads SEHNR; CDR2 reads FQNEAQ (reference sequence). The CDR3 sequence is CASSLRAGSDEQFF. In nucleotides, the CDR3 is TGTGCCAGCAGCTTAAGGGCAGGGAGCGATGAGCAGTTCTTC. The whole variable domain, remainder taken from reference TRBV7-9 and TRBJ2-1, is DTGVSQNPRHKITKRGQNVTFRCDPISEHNRLYWYRQTLGQGPEFLTYFQNEAQLEKSRLLSDRFSAERPKGSFSTLEIQRTEQGDSAMYLCASSLRAGSDEQFFGPGTRLTVL.

The chain uses TRBV9 and TRBJ2-2; 13 nucleotides agree with TRBD2. The CDR3 extends over 17 amino acids. V lost 4 bases, J lost 7 bases, and 10 bases stayed unmatched. Germline V gene data show CDR1 as SGDLS and CDR2 as YYNGEE. The CDR3: CASSTRLAGGIGGELFF. The CDR3 coding sequence is TGTGCCAGCAGCACCCGACTAGCGGGAGGAATCGGCGGGGAGCTGTTTTTT.

V and J are TRBV30 and TRBJ1-2, with D possibly being TRBD1 (6 bases). This CDR3 has 14 amino acids. The germline V and J ends were trimmed by 3 bases and 7 bases, with 18 bases remaining between them. The germline gives CDR1 GTSNPN, CDR2 SVGIG (reference sequence). CDR3 sequence reads: CAWSATGSSAGYTF. The CDR3 DNA follows: TGTGCCTGGAGCGCTACAGGGAGTAGCGCTGGCTACACCTTC.

This chain links TRBV19 with TRBJ1-6; 9 bases agree with TRBD1. The CDR3 is made up of 13 amino acids. CDR1 is LNHDA and CDR2 is SQIVND in the germline V gene (reference sequence). Trimming removed 8 bases from V and 9 bases from J; junction bases left unmatched: 5. CDR3 sequence: CASGGQGGSPLHF. For the CDR3, the DNA is TGTGCCAGTGGGGGACAGGGCGGTTCACCCCTCCACTTT.

This clone was observed a few times. The chain combines TRBV6-5 with TRBJ1-2, with D perhaps matching TRBD1 (6 bases). With 2 bases removed from V and 4 bases from J, the gap between germline ends came to 14 bases. Germline-derived CDR1 and CDR2 are MNHEY and SVGAGI. This CDR3 contains 15 residues. CDR3 protein: CASSYSRGASYGYTF. The CDR3 nucleotides read TGTGCCAGCAGTTACAGCCGGGGGGCGAGCTATGGCTACACCTTC.

The chain links TRBV19 to TRBJ1-1; D may be TRBD1 (5 bases). V was shortened by 6 bases and J by 4 bases, with 12 bases between the two germline ends. The CDR3 loop spans 13 amino acids. Germline V gene lookup returns CDR1 LNHDA and CDR2 SQIVND (reference sequence). This CDR3 is CASSTGTVTEAFF. The CDR3 region has the DNA TGTGCCAGTAGCACCGGGACCGTCACTGAAGCTTTCTTT.

The gene calls are TRBV19 and TRBJ2-5, with 7 bases fitting TRBD1. CDR3 size: 13 residues. CDR1 and CDR2 from the germline V gene are LNHDA and SQIVND (reference sequence). The ends lost 2 bases at V and 5 bases at J; junction bases unmatched: 2. The CDR3 sequence is CASSITGAETQYF. The CDR3 nucleotides read TGTGCCAGTAGTATAACAGGGGCTGAGACCCAGTACTTC. The whole variable domain, filled in from reference TRBV19 and TRBJ2-5, reads DGGITQSPKYLFRKEGQNVTLSCEQNLNHDAMYWYRQDPGQGLRLIYYSQIVNDFQKGDIAEGYSVSREKKESFPLTVTSAQKNPTAFYLCASSITGAETQYFGPGTRLLVL.

This clone is labeled medium-sized (0.01 to 0.1%). This sequence joins TRBV4-2 and TRBJ2-3; 7 bases line up with TRBD2. V was clipped by 4 bases and J by 0 bases; unmatched bases: 13. Germline CDR1 reads LGHNA; CDR2 reads YNFKEQ. The CDR3 totals 18 residues. CDR3 DNA sequence: TGTGCCAGCAGCCTACAAGGAACTAGCGACACTAGCACAGATACGCAGTATTTT. It is translated as CASSLQGTSDTSTDTQYF.

The J gene is TRBJ2-1, the V gene TRBV9, with D unresolved. Trimming removed 4 bases from V and 10 bases from J, with 15 bases in between. The length of the CDR3 is 13 residues. Germline CDR1 is SGDLS and CDR2 is YYNGEE. Written as DNA, the CDR3 is TGTGCCAGCAGCCCCCCCTCGCTTGGGGAGCAGTTCTTC. It translates to CASSPPSLGEQFF.

The genes are TRBV7-9 and TRBJ2-4, with TRBD2 identical over 7 bases. CDR1 and CDR2 from the germline V gene are SEHNR and FQNEAQ (reference sequence). V shed 1 base, J shed 7 bases, and the junction held 13 bases outside the gene matches. The CDR3 length is 17 residues. The CDR3 DNA is TGTGCCAGCAGCTTAGGTGGTAGTGGTCTAGCGGATAACATTCAGTACTTC. The encoded protein is CASSLGGSGLADNIQYF.

The chain combines TRBV4-1 with TRBJ1-6; D possibly corresponds to TRBD1 (5 bases). The length of the CDR3 is 15 residues. Germline CDR1 and CDR2: MGHRA and YSYEKL. Between the trimmed V and J ends, which lost 4 bases and 4 bases, there was a span of 11 bases. The CDR3, as DNA: TGCGCCAGCAGCCTCGAGGGACGGTATAATTCACCCCTCCACTTT. It specifies CASSLEGRYNSPLHF.

Here the CDR3 reads CASSVAYNEQFF. The CDR3 region has the DNA TGTGCCAGCAGCGTAGCGTACAATGAGCAGTTCTTC. The chain uses TRBV9 and TRBJ2-1; D not resolved. The germline V gene has CDR1 SGDLS and CDR2 YYNGEE. The CDR3 length is 12 residues. Trimming removed 0 bases from V and 4 bases from J, with 2 bases in between.

The gene calls are TRBV7-6 and TRBJ2-7; no reliable D call. The CDR3 totals 15 residues. Trimming left V 5 bases short and J 5 bases short, with 19 bases between. The germline V gene encodes CDR1 SGHVS and CDR2 FNYEAQ. CDR3 bases: TGTGCCAGCAGCGTTGAACCGGGCCAAAAACACGAGCAGTACTTC. Its translation is CASSVEPGQKHEQYF.

The V and J genes are TRBV30 and TRBJ1-1, with D maybe TRBD1 (5 bases). CDR1 and CDR2 from the germline V gene are GTSNPN and SVGIG (reference sequence). The CDR3 is 15 amino acids. V was clipped by 4 bases and J by 0 bases, with 15 bases between them. The CDR3 loop is CAWTKGWGVNTEAFF. The CDR3 nucleotides read TGTGCCTGGACCAAGGGGTGGGGAGTGAACACTGAAGCTTTCTTT.

The chain employs TRBV30 and TRBJ1-6, with D perhaps matching TRBD1 (5 bases). CDR1 and CDR2 (germline): GTSNPN, SVGIG (reference sequence). The V gene lost 4 bases and the J gene lost 5 bases, with 15 bases spanning the gap. This CDR3 has 15 amino acids. The CDR3 DNA reads as TGTGCCTGGAACCGGGACCGCCGGGATAATTCACCCCTCCACTTT. Encoded protein: CAWNRDRRDNSPLHF.

This chain joins TRBV28 and TRBJ2-1; 9 nucleotides line up with TRBD1. The V and J ends lost 3 bases and 5 bases, in that order; junction bases with no gene match: 14. This CDR3 contains 18 residues. Germline values: CDR1 MDHEN, CDR2 SYDVKM. CDR3 residues: CASSFGTGPHPGDNEQFF. DNA of the CDR3: TGTGCCAGCAGTTTCGGGACAGGGCCACACCCCGGGGACAATGAGCAGTTCTTC.

As regards this clone: The sample holds other DNA sequences that translate to the same CDR3. J is TRBJ2-3 and V is TRBV9; TRBD2 might be the D (6 bases). This CDR3 has 15 amino acids. The germline V and J ends were trimmed by 1 base and 3 bases, with 12 bases remaining between them. CDR1 and CDR2 (germline): SGDLS, YYNGEE. CDR3 sequence reads: CASSVIATSTDTQYF. CDR3 sequence (DNA): TGTGCCAGCAGCGTAATAGCGACTAGTACAGATACGCAGTATTTT. The full variable domain, with the rest looked up from reference TRBV9 and TRBJ2-3, is DSGVTQTPKHLITATGQRVTLRCSPRSGDLSVYWYQQSLDQGLQFLIQYYNGEERAKGNILERFSAQQFPDLHSELNLSSLELGDSALYFCASSVIATSTDTQYFGPGTRLTVL.